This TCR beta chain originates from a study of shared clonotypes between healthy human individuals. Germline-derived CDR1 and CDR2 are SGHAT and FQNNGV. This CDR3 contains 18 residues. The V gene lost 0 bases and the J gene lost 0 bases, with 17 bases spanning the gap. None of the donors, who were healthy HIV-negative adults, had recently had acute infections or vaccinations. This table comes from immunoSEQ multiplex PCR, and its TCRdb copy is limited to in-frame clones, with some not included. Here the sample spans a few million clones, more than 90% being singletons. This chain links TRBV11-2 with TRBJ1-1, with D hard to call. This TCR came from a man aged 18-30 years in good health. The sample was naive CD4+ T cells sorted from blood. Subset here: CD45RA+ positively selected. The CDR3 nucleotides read TGTGCCAGCAGCTTAGATCCTCGGGGTCTTCAGTTGAACACTGAAGCTTTCTTT. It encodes CASSLDPRGLQLNTEAFF.